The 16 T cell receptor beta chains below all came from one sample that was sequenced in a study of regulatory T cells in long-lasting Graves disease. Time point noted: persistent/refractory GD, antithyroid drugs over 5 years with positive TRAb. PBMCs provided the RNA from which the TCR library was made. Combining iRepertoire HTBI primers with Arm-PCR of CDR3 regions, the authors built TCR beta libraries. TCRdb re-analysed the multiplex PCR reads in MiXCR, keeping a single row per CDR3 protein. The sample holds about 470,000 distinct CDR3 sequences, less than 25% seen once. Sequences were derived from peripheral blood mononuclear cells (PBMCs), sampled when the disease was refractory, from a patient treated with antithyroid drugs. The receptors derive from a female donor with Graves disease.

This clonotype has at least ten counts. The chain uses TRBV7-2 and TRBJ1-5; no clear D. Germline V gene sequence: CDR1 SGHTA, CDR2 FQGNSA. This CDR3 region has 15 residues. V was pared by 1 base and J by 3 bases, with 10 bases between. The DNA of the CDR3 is TGTGCCAGCAGCTTAGTTTGGACTCCCAATCAGCCCCAGCATTTT. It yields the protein CASSLVWTPNQPQHF.

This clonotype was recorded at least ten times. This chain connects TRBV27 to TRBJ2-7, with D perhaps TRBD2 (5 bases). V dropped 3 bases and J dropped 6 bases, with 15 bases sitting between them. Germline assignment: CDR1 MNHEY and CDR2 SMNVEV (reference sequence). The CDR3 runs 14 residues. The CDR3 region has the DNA TGTGCCAGCAGTTTCGTCGGGCCCAGCGGCGAGCAGTACTTC. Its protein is CASSFVGPSGEQYF.

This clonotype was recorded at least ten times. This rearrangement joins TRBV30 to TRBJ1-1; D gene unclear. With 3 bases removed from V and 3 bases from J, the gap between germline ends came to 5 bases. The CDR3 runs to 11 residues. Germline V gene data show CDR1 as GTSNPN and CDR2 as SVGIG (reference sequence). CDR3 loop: CAWSAHTEAFF. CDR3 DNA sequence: TGTGCCTGGAGCGCGCACACTGAAGCTTTCTTT. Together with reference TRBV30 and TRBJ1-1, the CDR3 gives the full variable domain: SQTIHQWPATLVQPVGSPLSLECTVEGTSNPNLYWYRQAAGRGLQLLFYSVGIGQISSEVPQNLSASRPQDRQFILSSKKLLLSDSGFYLCAWSAHTEAFFGQGTRLTVV.

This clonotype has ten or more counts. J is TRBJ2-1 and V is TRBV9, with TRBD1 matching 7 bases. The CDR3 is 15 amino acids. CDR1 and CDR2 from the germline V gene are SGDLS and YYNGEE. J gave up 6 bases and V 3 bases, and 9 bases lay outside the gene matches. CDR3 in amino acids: CASSEIPDRVNEQFF. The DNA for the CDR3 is TGTGCCAGCAGCGAAATACCCGACAGGGTCAATGAGCAGTTCTTC. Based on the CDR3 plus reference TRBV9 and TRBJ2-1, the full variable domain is DSGVTQTPKHLITATGQRVTLRCSPRSGDLSVYWYQQSLDQGLQFLIQYYNGEERAKGNILERFSAQQFPDLHSELNLSSLELGDSALYFCASSEIPDRVNEQFFGPGTRLTVL.

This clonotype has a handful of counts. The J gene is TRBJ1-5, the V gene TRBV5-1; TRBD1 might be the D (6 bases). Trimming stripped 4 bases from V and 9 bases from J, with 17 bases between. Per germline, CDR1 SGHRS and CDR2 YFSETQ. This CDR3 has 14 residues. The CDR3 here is CASSPSGGEGPQHF. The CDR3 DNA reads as TGCGCCAGCAGCCCCTCGGGGGGCGAAGGGCCCCAGCATTTT.

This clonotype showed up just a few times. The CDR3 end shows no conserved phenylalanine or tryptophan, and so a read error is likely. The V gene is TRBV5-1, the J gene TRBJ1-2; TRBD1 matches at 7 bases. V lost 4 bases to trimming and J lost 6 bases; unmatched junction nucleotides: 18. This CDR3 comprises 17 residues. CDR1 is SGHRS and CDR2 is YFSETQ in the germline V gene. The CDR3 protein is CASSNEKVTGDLDGYTL. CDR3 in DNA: TGCGCCAGCAGCAATGAAAAGGTCACAGGGGATTTGGATGGCTACACCCTC.

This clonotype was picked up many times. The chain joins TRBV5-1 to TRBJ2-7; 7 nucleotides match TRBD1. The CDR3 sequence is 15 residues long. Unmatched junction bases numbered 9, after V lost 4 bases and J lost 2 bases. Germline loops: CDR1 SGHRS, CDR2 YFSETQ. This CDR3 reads CASSPPGQRPYEQYF. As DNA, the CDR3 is TGCGCCAGCAGCCCTCCGGGACAGAGACCCTACGAGCAGTACTTC.

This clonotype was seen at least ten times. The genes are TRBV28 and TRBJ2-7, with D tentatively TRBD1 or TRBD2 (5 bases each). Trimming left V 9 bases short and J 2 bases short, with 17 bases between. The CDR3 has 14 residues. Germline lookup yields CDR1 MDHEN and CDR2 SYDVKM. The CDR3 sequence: CASPTRGQPYEQYF. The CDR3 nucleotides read TGTGCCAGTCCCACTAGGGGCCAACCCTACGAGCAGTACTTC.

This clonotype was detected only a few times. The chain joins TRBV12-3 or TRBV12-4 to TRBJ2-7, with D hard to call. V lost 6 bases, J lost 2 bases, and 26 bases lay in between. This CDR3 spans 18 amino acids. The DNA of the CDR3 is TGTGCCAGCAGCCTGAGAAACCCGATGCTACACAGCGCCTACGAGCAGTACTTC. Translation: CASSLRNPMLHSAYEQYF.

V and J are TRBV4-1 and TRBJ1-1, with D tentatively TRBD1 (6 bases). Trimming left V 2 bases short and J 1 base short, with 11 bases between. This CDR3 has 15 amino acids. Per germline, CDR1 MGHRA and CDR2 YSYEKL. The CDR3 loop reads CASSQNRRGNTEAFF. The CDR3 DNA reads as TGCGCCAGCAGCCAAAACCGCAGGGGGAACACTGAAGCTTTCTTT.

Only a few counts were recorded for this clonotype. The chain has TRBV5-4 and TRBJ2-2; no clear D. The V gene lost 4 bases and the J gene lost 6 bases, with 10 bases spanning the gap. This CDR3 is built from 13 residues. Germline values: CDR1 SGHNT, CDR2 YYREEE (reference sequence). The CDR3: CASSPSSPGELFF. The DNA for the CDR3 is TGTGCCAGCAGCCCCTCCTCCCCCGGGGAGCTGTTTTTT.

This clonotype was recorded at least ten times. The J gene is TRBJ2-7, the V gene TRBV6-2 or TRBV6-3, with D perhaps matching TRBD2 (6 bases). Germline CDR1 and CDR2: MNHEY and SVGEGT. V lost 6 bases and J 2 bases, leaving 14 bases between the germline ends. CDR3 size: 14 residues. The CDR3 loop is CASSSRLVTYEQYF. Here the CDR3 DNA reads TGTGCCAGCAGCTCTCGACTAGTCACCTACGAGCAGTACTTC.

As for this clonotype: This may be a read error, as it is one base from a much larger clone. The chain's CDR3 is CASSLRFRDSNGYTF. The DNA for the CDR3 is TGTGCCAGCAGCCTCCGCTTCCGGGACAGCAACGGCTACACCTTC. V is TRBV11-2 and J is TRBJ1-2; 7 nucleotides line up with TRBD1. CDR1 is SGHAT, CDR2 FQNNGV, per germline. V dropped 5 bases and J dropped 8; count of bases not matched to a gene: 14. The CDR3 covers 15 residues.

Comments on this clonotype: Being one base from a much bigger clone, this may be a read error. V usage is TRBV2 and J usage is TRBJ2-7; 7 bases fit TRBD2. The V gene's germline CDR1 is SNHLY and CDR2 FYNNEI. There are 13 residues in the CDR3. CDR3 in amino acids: CAREGTNSCEQYF. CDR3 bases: TGTGCCAGAGAAGGGACTAACTCCTGCGAGCAGTACTTC. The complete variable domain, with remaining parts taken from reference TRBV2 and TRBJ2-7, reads EPEVTQTPSHQVTQMGQEVILRCVPISNHLYFYWYRQILGQKVEFLVSFYNNEISEKSEIFDDQFSVERPDGSNFTLKIRSTKLEDSAMYFCAREGTNSCEQYFGPGTRLTVT.

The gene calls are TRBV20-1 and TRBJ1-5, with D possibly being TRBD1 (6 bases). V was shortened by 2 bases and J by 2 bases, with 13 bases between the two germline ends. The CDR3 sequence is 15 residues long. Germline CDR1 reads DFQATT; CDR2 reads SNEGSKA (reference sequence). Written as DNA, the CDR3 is TGCAGTGCTAGACGGCAGGGGAGCGGCAATCAGCCCCAGCATTTT. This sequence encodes CSARRQGSGNQPQHF.

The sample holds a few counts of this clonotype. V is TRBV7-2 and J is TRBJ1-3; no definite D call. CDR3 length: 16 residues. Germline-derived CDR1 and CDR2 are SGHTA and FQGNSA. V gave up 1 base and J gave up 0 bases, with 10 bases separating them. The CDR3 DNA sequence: TGTGCCAGCAGCTTAGAGAGCTTTTCCTCTGGAAACACCATATATTTT. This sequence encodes CASSLESFSSGNTIYF.